This T cell receptor (beta chain) originates from a study of regulatory T cells in long-lasting Graves disease. Across the study: Positivity for TSH receptor antibodies plus over 5 years of antithyroid drugs meant persistent Graves' disease. Study conclusions and caveats: Preferential use of TRBV28, TRBJ1-2 and TRBJ2-5 was seen in persistent disease.

CDR1 is SGHAT, CDR2 FQNNGV, per germline. CDR3 length: 14 residues. Trimming took 4 bases from V and 3 from J, leaving 10 bases between them. This clonotype was detected many times. Its target is unknown. Indicated time point: persistent/refractory GD, antithyroid drugs over 5 years with positive TRAb. Extracted RNA from PBMCs served as the source of the TCR library. Patients hailed from an endocrinology department in Xi'an, China. With iRepertoire HTBI primers and Arm-PCR of CDR3 regions, TCR beta libraries were built. TCRdb reprocessed the multiplex PCR reads via MiXCR and lists one record per CDR3 protein. Of a few hundred thousand distinct CDR3 sequences in the sample, around 20% were seen once.

Sequencing was performed on peripheral blood mononuclear cells (PBMCs), taken when the disease was refractory, from a patient treated with antithyroid drugs. The chain carries TRBV11-2 and TRBJ1-5; D not certain. This receptor was identified in a female donor with Graves disease. The CDR3 sequence is CASSYLPDNQPQHF. The CDR3 DNA is TGTGCCAGCAGCTACCTTCCCGACAATCAGCCCCAGCATTTT.